These 19 T cell receptor beta chains originate from one sample sequenced in a study of control samples from healthy donors and cancer patients. The data were produced by immunoSEQ multiplex PCR, yet TCRdb's version contains in-frame clones alone and is incomplete. The table has more than 50,000 clones, over 75% seen once; the top ten hold approximately 1.2%. Material: PBMCs. These receptors originate from a woman aged 50 to 60 with colorectal cancer.

The V gene is TRBV27, the J gene TRBJ1-5, with D maybe TRBD1 (5 bases). This CDR3 is 16 amino acids long. The germline V and J ends were trimmed by 6 bases and 0 bases, with 15 bases remaining between them. CDR1 and CDR2 from the germline V gene are MNHEY and SMNVEV (reference sequence). The CDR3: CASSPLSGYSNQPQHF. CDR3 nucleotides: TGTGCCAGCAGCCCACTATCAGGGTATAGCAATCAGCCCCAGCATTTT.

This clone appeared once. The chain has TRBV28 and TRBJ2-1; 7 bases map to TRBD2. The germline V gene has CDR1 MDHEN and CDR2 SYDVKM. With V trimmed by 6 bases and J by 3 bases, 8 bases remained unmatched. This CDR3 region has 15 residues. CDR3 protein: CASRMRERDYNEQFF. The DNA for the CDR3 is TGTGCCAGCAGAATGCGGGAGCGGGACTACAATGAGCAGTTCTTC.

This clone was observed a single time. The chain recombines TRBV9 with TRBJ2-1, with 15 positions matching TRBD2. V shed 2 bases, J shed 0 bases, and the junction held 3 bases outside the gene matches. The CDR3 is 18 residues long. Per the germline V gene, CDR1 is SGDLS and CDR2 is YYNGEE. The CDR3 DNA reads as TGTGCCAGCAGCGTTGGGACTAGCGGGAGGCTCTCCTACAATGAGCAGTTCTTC. It encodes CASSVGTSGRLSYNEQFF.

The chain joins TRBV30 to TRBJ2-5; 7 bases are a match to TRBD1. With V trimmed by 4 bases and J by 2 bases, 7 bases remained unmatched. CDR3 length: 14 residues. Per germline, CDR1 GTSNPN and CDR2 SVGIG (reference sequence). DNA for the CDR3: TGTGCCTGGACGGCAGGGGGACCTCAAGAGACCCAGTACTTC. Residues: CAWTAGGPQETQYF.

This clone has a handful of counts. The J gene is TRBJ2-2, the V gene TRBV2; no definite D call. The length of the CDR3 is 13 residues. Germline V CDR1 and CDR2: SNHLY, FYNNEI. V was shortened by 3 bases and J by 1 base, with 3 bases between the two germline ends. The CDR3 DNA follows: TGTGCCAGCAGTGAGGAGAACACCGGGGAGCTGTTTTTT. Its translation is CASSEENTGELFF. Filled out from reference TRBV2 and TRBJ2-2, the complete variable domain reads EPEVTQTPSHQVTQMGQEVILRCVPISNHLYFYWYRQILGQKVEFLVSFYNNEISEKSEIFDDQFSVERPDGSNFTLKIRSTKLEDSAMYFCASSEENTGELFFGEGSRLTVL.

The rearrangement uses TRBV7-9 and TRBJ2-3; 12 positions agree with TRBD2. CDR3 length: 15 residues. Per germline, CDR1 SEHNR and CDR2 FQNEAQ (reference sequence). V shed 5 bases and J 5 bases; nucleotides not matched to a gene: 5. The CDR3 DNA follows: TGTGCCAGCAGCCTTTCTAGCGGGGGGGGAGATACGCAGTATTTT. It translates to CASSLSSGGGDTQYF.

V gene TRBV7-2 combines with J gene TRBJ2-3, with D uncertain. Between the trimmed V and J ends, which lost 0 bases and 0 bases, there was a span of 10 bases. Germline lookup yields CDR1 SGHTA and CDR2 FQGNSA. This CDR3 comprises 16 residues. The CDR3 protein is CASSLAARSSTDTQYF. The CDR3 bases are TGTGCCAGCAGCTTAGCGGCCAGATCTAGCACAGATACGCAGTATTTT. The entire variable domain, with the rest obtained from reference TRBV7-2 and TRBJ2-3, is as follows: GAGVSQSPSNKVTEKGKDVELRCDPISGHTALYWYRQSLGQGLEFLIYFQGNSAPDKSGLPSDRFSAERTGGSVSTLTIQRTQQEDSAVYLCASSLAARSSTDTQYFGPGTRLTVL.

The chain joins TRBV7-3 to TRBJ2-3; tentatively, D is TRBD2 (5 bases). The CDR3 runs 17 residues. Germline CDR1 and CDR2: SGHTA and FQGTGA. V gave up 0 bases and J gave up 1 base, with 14 bases separating them. CDR3 amino acids: CASSLTGGSERTDTQYF. DNA for the CDR3: TGTGCCAGCAGCTTAACAGGAGGTTCCGAACGCACAGATACGCAGTATTTT. The whole variable domain, filled in from reference TRBV7-3 and TRBJ2-3, reads GAGVSQTPSNKVTEKGKYVELRCDPISGHTALYWYRQSLGQGPEFLIYFQGTGAADDSGLPNDRFFAVRPEGSVSTLKIQRTERGDSAVYLCASSLTGGSERTDTQYFGPGTRLTVL.

V usage is TRBV6-1 and J usage is TRBJ2-3, with a possible D match to TRBD2 (6 bases). The length of the CDR3 is 18 residues. With 3 bases removed from V and 4 bases from J, the gap between germline ends came to 23 bases. The germline CDR1 and CDR2 sequences are MNHNS and SASEGT. The CDR3 bases are TGTGCCAGCAGTGATCTCCGGCTACTAGCCCCAGGGTCAGATACGCAGTATTTT. It encodes CASSDLRLLAPGSDTQYF.

This clone was seen only once. The rearrangement links TRBV7-2 to TRBJ2-5, with a tentative D call TRBD1 (5 bases). Between the trimmed V and J ends, which lost 5 bases and 5 bases, there was a span of 18 bases. Germline assignment: CDR1 SGHTA and CDR2 FQGNSA. CDR3 length: 15 residues. In DNA, the CDR3 is TGTGCCAGCAGCCGCCCCGGACAAATAAGGGAGACCCAGTACTTC. Translation gives CASSRPGQIRETQYF.

The rearrangement uses TRBV5-1 and TRBJ2-5; D is possibly TRBD1 (5 bases). This CDR3 has 15 amino acids. Germline-derived CDR1 and CDR2 are SGHRS and YFSETQ. Trimming pared 0 bases from V and 4 bases from J, leaving 13 bases between. Here the CDR3 reads CASSLARQLRETQYF. As DNA, the CDR3 is TGCGCCAGCAGCTTGGCCCGACAGTTGAGAGAGACCCAGTACTTC.

This clone occurred once. The CDR3 region is CASTWDSQGYGYTF. The CDR3, as DNA: TGTGCCAGCACTTGGGACTCCCAAGGGTATGGCTACACCTTC. J is TRBJ1-2 and V is TRBV2, with a weak D call TRBD1 (5 bases). CDR3 length equals 14 residues. Germline V gene data show CDR1 as SNHLY and CDR2 as FYNNEI. Trimming shortened V by 7 bases and J by 5 bases, and 17 bases separated the two germline ends.

The sample holds a few counts of this clone. CDR3 in amino acids: CASSVDGYSYNEQFF. The CDR3 DNA is TGTGCCAGCAGCGTAGATGGGTATTCCTACAATGAGCAGTTCTTC. The V and J genes are TRBV9 and TRBJ2-1; D call uncertain. Trimming pared 0 bases from V and 1 base from J, leaving 8 bases between. CDR3 size: 15 residues. The germline gives CDR1 SGDLS, CDR2 YYNGEE. Using reference TRBV9 and TRBJ2-1 for the parts outside the CDR3, the full variable domain is DSGVTQTPKHLITATGQRVTLRCSPRSGDLSVYWYQQSLDQGLQFLIQYYNGEERAKGNILERFSAQQFPDLHSELNLSSLELGDSALYFCASSVDGYSYNEQFFGPGTRLTVL.

This chain joins TRBV5-8 and TRBJ2-3; no clear D gene. Germline V gene lookup returns CDR1 SGHTS and CDR2 YDEGEE. V was pared by 3 bases and J by 1 base, with 15 bases between. This CDR3 has 16 amino acids. The CDR3 loop is CASSYQWNQGTDTQYF. The CDR3 DNA is TGTGCCAGCAGCTACCAATGGAACCAGGGCACAGATACGCAGTATTTT.

This clone came up once. The chain combines TRBV7-9 with TRBJ1-1; 9 bases match TRBD1. This CDR3 has 14 residues. The ends lost 4 bases at V and 5 bases at J; junction bases unmatched: 5. Germline values: CDR1 SEHNR, CDR2 FQNEAQ (reference sequence). DNA for the CDR3: TGTGCCAGCAGCTCAAGGACAGGGGTAACTGAAGCTTTCTTT. Translated, it gives CASSSRTGVTEAFF.

V gene TRBV5-6 combines with J gene TRBJ2-7; 8 positions agree with TRBD1. The V and J ends lost 5 bases and 5 bases, in that order; junction bases with no gene match: 3. The CDR3 runs to 12 residues. The germline V gene encodes CDR1 SGHDT and CDR2 YYEEEE. The CDR3 DNA follows: TGTGCCAGCAGTCGGACAGGGAACGAGCAGTACTTC. Residues: CASSRTGNEQYF.

V is TRBV5-1 and J is TRBJ1-4, with D perhaps matching TRBD1 (5 bases). The CDR3 has 14 residues. The germline V and J ends were trimmed by 5 bases and 0 bases, with 8 bases remaining between them. Germline V gives CDR1 SGHRS, CDR2 YFSETQ. The DNA for the CDR3 is TGCGCCAGCAGGGAGGGGACAACTAATGAAAAACTGTTTTTT. It encodes CASREGTTNEKLFF.

V is TRBV6-6 and J is TRBJ1-3; no definite D call. V shed 6 bases and J shed 0 bases, with 6 bases lying between them. CDR1 is MNHNY, CDR2 SVGAGI, per germline (reference sequence). The CDR3 has 13 residues. Written as DNA, the CDR3 is TGTGCCAGCAGGCAGTACTCTGGAAACACCATATATTTT. It encodes CASRQYSGNTIYF.

The gene calls are TRBV9 and TRBJ1-2, with 7 bases fitting TRBD1. CDR1 is SGDLS, CDR2 YYNGEE, per germline. The J segment lost 10 bases and the V segment lost 0 bases, leaving 12 bases of the junction unmatched. CDR3 size: 15 residues. The CDR3 DNA reads TGTGCCAGCAGCGTAGGAGGGGGCGAAGGTTTCTACTACACCTTC. It codes for CASSVGGGEGFYYTF.